Included here is one TCR beta chain sequence, with context. Its antigen is still unknown. The data were taken from a study of shared clonotypes between healthy human individuals. Study-level points and caveats: Collection of samples was limited to blood; tissue repertoires likely differ.

Germline CDR1 SQVTM, CDR2 ANQGSEA. V shed 4 bases and J shed 5 bases, with 9 bases lying between them. The CDR3 contains 11 residues. Across several immunoSEQ plates, the genomic DNA of each subset was split evenly. On sorted subsets, replicate PCRs used about 200 ng DNA, or tens of thousands of T cell genomes. Repertoires were generated with immunoSEQ multiplex PCR, while TCRdb's copy carries only in-frame clones and drops some. This repertoire shows about 2 million clones, roughly 96% found once; its top ten account for around 0.13%. CD4+ cell separation produced CD45RA+ naive and CD45RA-negative memory subsets.

This clonotype originated in a man aged 18 to 29 in good health. Sequences were obtained from naive CD4+ T cells sorted from blood. Described subset: CD45RA+ positively selected. V gene TRBV29-1 combines with J gene TRBJ2-7; D uncertain. The CDR3 protein is CSVVFTHEQYF. The DNA for the CDR3 is TGCAGCGTTGTATTTACGCACGAGCAGTACTTC.